The source of this T cell receptor (beta chain) is a study of cytomegalovirus exposure and HLA in healthy donors. Study findings and constraints: The majority of TCR sequences were rare, yet some public TCRs appeared in many donors. Researchers catalogued roughly 150 TCR beta chains as cytomegalovirus-associated. Presence/absence analyses took donor sequencing depth as roughly uniform.

The study ran its PCR with 60 Vbeta and 13 Jbeta primers. Here immunoSEQ multiplex PCR was the method, and the copy in TCRdb shows in-frame clones only, minus some. The table records approximately 85,000 clones, 75% to 85% of them present only once. The CDR3 loop spans 15 amino acids. V lost 3 bases, J lost 6 bases, and 15 bases lay in between. The germline V gene has CDR1 MNHNS and CDR2 SASEGT. As for this clone: Its antigen is not identified.

The clonotype was recovered from a man aged 45 to 65 in good health and CMV-seropositive. The chain recombines TRBV6-1 with TRBJ2-4; D is perhaps TRBD1 (5 bases). The sample taken for sequencing was PBMCs. CDR3 amino acids: CASSDLAGWGNIQYF. The DNA for the CDR3 is TGTGCCAGCAGTGATCTTGCAGGGTGGGGAAACATTCAGTACTTC.